Below are 16 T cell receptor beta chains sequenced from a single sample in a study of preoperative IRX-2 immunotherapy in early breast cancer. Documented treatment: preoperative locoregional IRX-2 cytokine immunotherapy. Repertoires were generated with immunoSEQ multiplex PCR, while TCRdb's copy carries only in-frame clones and drops some. The sample has under 20,000 clones, roughly 80% seen once. The specimen comprised lymph node tissue, sampled after IRX-2 immunotherapy. The receptors come from a human donor with breast cancer.

The V call is TRBV29-1, the J call TRBJ1-2; 8 positions match TRBD1. Germline assignment: CDR1 SQVTM and CDR2 ANQGSEA. Trimming removed 6 bases from V and 6 bases from J; junction bases left unmatched: 6. The CDR3 is made up of 12 amino acids. CDR3 sequence reads: CSVGQGGNGYTF. The DNA for the CDR3 is TGCAGCGTCGGACAGGGAGGAAATGGCTACACCTTC. Combining the CDR3 with reference TRBV29-1 and TRBJ1-2 gives the whole variable domain SAVISQKPSRDICQRGTSLTIQCQVDSQVTMMFWYRQQPGQSLTLIATANQGSEATYESGFVIDKFPISRPNLTFSTLTVSNMSPEDSSIYLCSVGQGGNGYTFGSGTRLTVV.

The rearrangement joins TRBV6-8 to TRBJ1-1; no clear D gene. CDR1 is MNHGY and CDR2 is SAAAGT in the germline V gene. There are 14 residues in the CDR3. V was pared by 8 bases and J by 0 bases, with 13 bases between. CDR3 nucleotides: TGTGCCAGCCGCCGTGGGGAGCTGAACACTGAAGCTTTCTTT. Translated, it gives CASRRGELNTEAFF.

V gene TRBV4-1 combines with J gene TRBJ1-2, with 7 bases aligning to TRBD1. V dropped 6 bases and J dropped 6; count of bases not matched to a gene: 7. The CDR3 runs to 13 residues. Germline V lookup: CDR1 MGHRA, CDR2 YSYEKL. CDR3 sequence reads: CASSRQGGNGYTF. Here the CDR3 DNA reads TGCGCCAGCAGTCGACAGGGAGGCAATGGCTACACCTTC.

This clone was seen just once. The rearrangement links TRBV11-3 to TRBJ1-1; 7 bases align to TRBD1. The CDR3 length is 14 residues. V trimming: 0 bases; J trimming: 6 bases; junction bases outside the gene matches: 4. Germline CDR1 and CDR2: SGHNT and YENEEA. CDR3: CASSLETGVAEAFF. The DNA for the CDR3 is TGTGCCAGCAGCTTAGAAACAGGGGTCGCTGAAGCTTTCTTT.

The table lists this clone with a count of one. V gene TRBV11-3 combines with J gene TRBJ2-7; no firm D call. CDR1 SGHNT and CDR2 YENEEA come from the germline V gene. The CDR3 contains 14 residues. The V and J ends lost 6 bases and 5 bases respectively, with 17 bases between them. The CDR3 protein is CASSRGRALNEQYF. The CDR3 DNA sequence: TGTGCCAGCAGTAGAGGACGGGCTCTCAACGAGCAGTACTTC.

The chain combines TRBV5-1 with TRBJ1-5; weak D call: TRBD1 (5 bases). Trimming pared 0 bases from V and 0 bases from J, leaving 13 bases between. This CDR3 has 17 residues. Germline V gene lookup returns CDR1 SGHRS and CDR2 YFSETQ. Here the CDR3 DNA reads TGCGCCAGCAGCTTGGCCCGGGGGGTGGATAGCAATCAGCCCCAGCATTTT. Translating it yields CASSLARGVDSNQPQHF.

The rearrangement joins TRBV25-1 to TRBJ2-1; 7 bases are a match to TRBD1. Trimming cost V 3 bases and J 1 base; bases outside gene matches: 6. The CDR3 has 16 amino acids. Germline V gene lookup returns CDR1 MGHDK and CDR2 SYGVNS. The chain's CDR3 is CASSETTGPSYNEQFF. CDR3 coding DNA: TGTGCCAGCAGTGAGACGACAGGGCCTTCCTACAATGAGCAGTTCTTC.

The count of this clone is one. The genes are TRBV9 and TRBJ1-1, with 9 bases matching TRBD1. CDR1 SGDLS and CDR2 YYNGEE come from the germline V gene. V was pared by 4 bases and J by 10 bases, with 8 bases of the junction left unmatched. The CDR3 consists of 13 residues. CDR3 amino acids: CASSSGTGKPAFF. In DNA form, the CDR3 reads TGTGCCAGCAGCTCCGGGACAGGGAAGCCAGCTTTCTTT.

Comment on this clone: An end of the junction differs from the germline gene, which may be a read error. V and J are TRBV6-8 and TRBJ2-5; 11 bases match TRBD2. The CDR3 length is 15 residues. Germline V gene sequence: CDR1 MNHGY, CDR2 SAAAGT. In nucleotides, the CDR3 is TGTGCCATCAGTGGCGGGACTAGCGGCGACGTGGCCCAGTACTTC. Its translation is CAISGGTSGDVAQYF.

V gene TRBV28 combines with J gene TRBJ1-4, with 7 bases aligning to TRBD1. This CDR3 spans 14 amino acids. V lost 4 bases, J lost 7 bases, and 6 bases stayed unmatched. The germline V gene encodes CDR1 MDHEN and CDR2 SYDVKM. The CDR3 nucleotides are TGTGCCAGCAGTTCGTACAGGGGTACTGAAAAACTGTTTTTT. It yields the protein CASSSYRGTEKLFF.

The CDR3 spells CASRRTGRSYNEQFF. The DNA for the CDR3 is TGTGCCAGTAGGAGGACAGGGAGGTCCTACAATGAGCAGTTCTTC. This chain connects TRBV19 to TRBJ2-1; 8 bases align to TRBD1. V lost 6 bases, J lost 1 base, and 5 bases stayed unmatched. The CDR3 runs 15 residues. Looked up from germline, CDR1 is LNHDA and CDR2 is SQIVND (reference sequence).

This clone was found once. The rearrangement joins TRBV12-2 to TRBJ1-1; the table names TRBD1, a call not compared with the DNA. TRBV12-2 is noted as a pseudogene. This CDR3 has 15 residues. CDR3 DNA sequence: TGTGCAAGTCGCCCTAGGACAGGTGGAAACACTGAAGCTTTCTTT. Translation: CASRPRTGGNTEAFF.

The rearrangement uses TRBV29-1 and TRBJ2-7, with D possibly being TRBD1 (5 bases). The CDR3 is 13 amino acids. V gave up 3 bases and J gave up 2 bases, with 11 bases separating them. CDR1 SQVTM and CDR2 ANQGSEA come from the germline V gene. CDR3 sequence: CSVEGQVPYEQYF. In DNA form, the CDR3 reads TGCAGCGTTGAGGGGCAGGTACCCTACGAGCAGTACTTC.

This clone has just one count. The CDR3 DNA is TGTGCCATAGGAGAGGGGTACACCGGGGAGCTGTTTTTT. This gives the protein CAIGEGYTGELFF. The genes are TRBV6-8 and TRBJ2-2; tentatively, D is TRBD1 or TRBD2 (5 bases each). Trimming shortened V by 10 bases and J by 3 bases, and 12 bases separated the two germline ends. Germline CDR1 and CDR2: MNHGY and SAAAGT. CDR3 length: 13 residues.

The chain combines TRBV14 with TRBJ1-1; weak D call: TRBD1 (6 bases). Looked up from germline, CDR1 is SGHDN and CDR2 is FVKESK. The CDR3 is 15 amino acids. The V end lost 0 bases, the J end lost 10 bases, and 18 bases lay between the germline ends. The CDR3: CASSQDLQEEGGAFF. The CDR3 DNA sequence: TGTGCCAGCAGCCAAGATCTCCAAGAAGAGGGGGGAGCTTTCTTT.

This chain links TRBV6-8 with TRBJ1-6, with 8 nucleotides matching TRBD1. V was pared by 0 bases and J by 8 bases, with 3 bases of the junction left unmatched. Germline V CDR1 and CDR2: MNHGY, SAAAGT. The CDR3 loop spans 15 amino acids. CDR3: CASSYSTGAYSPLHF. CDR3 in DNA: TGTGCCAGCAGTTACTCGACAGGGGCGTATTCACCCCTCCACTTT.